Shown below are 23 T cell receptor beta chains from a single sample sequenced in a study of T cells in Graves' hyperthyroidism and ophthalmopathy. Amplification of TCR beta CDR3 regions used RNA as the template. RT-PCR in the first round (using the HTBI primer set) targeted the TCR CDR3. TCRdb analysed the multiplex PCR reads with MiXCR anew, one entry per CDR3 protein. The table has around 720,000 distinct CDR3 sequences, 35% seen once. What was sequenced was blood. The receptors stem from a woman in her thirties or forties with Graves' hyperthyroidism.

Ten or more counts support this clonotype. The chain is built from TRBV15 and TRBJ1-5, with 7 bases identical to TRBD1. The CDR3 runs 15 residues. V shed 1 base and J 9 bases; nucleotides not matched to a gene: 9. In germline, CDR1 is LNHNV, CDR2 YYDKDF (reference sequence). DNA of the CDR3: TGTGCCACCAGCAGAGCCGGAGGGGGCGAGGGGCCCCAGCATTTT. This encodes CATSRAGGGEGPQHF.

For this clonotype: A much larger clone differs from this one at a single base, so this may be a read error. The CDR3 coding sequence is TGCGCCAGCAGCTCGGACACCTCCAACTATGGCTACACCTTC. It specifies CASSSDTSNYGYTF. The rearrangement links TRBV5-1 to TRBJ1-2, with D possibly being TRBD1 (5 bases). The germline V gene has CDR1 SGHRS and CDR2 YFSETQ. This CDR3 has 14 amino acids. Trimming took off 3 bases at V and 2 bases at J, with 11 bases between the two ends.

This clonotype showed up just a few times. The CDR3 DNA is TGTGCCAGCAGCGCTACTGGGGCCAACGTCCTGACTTTC. Translation: CASSATGANVLTF. V and J are TRBV9 and TRBJ2-6; D unclear. CDR3 length: 13 amino acids. From germline, CDR1 is SGDLS and CDR2 YYNGEE. With 3 bases removed from V and 2 bases from J, the gap between germline ends came to 3 bases.

This rearrangement joins TRBV7-2 to TRBJ1-3; D is uncertain. The V gene's germline CDR1 is SGHTA and CDR2 FQGNSA. V was trimmed by 7 bases and J by 0 bases, leaving 7 bases between them. The CDR3 extends over 13 amino acids. The CDR3 region has the DNA TGTGCCAGCAAGCGTAACTCTGGAAACACCATATATTTT. Translating it yields CASKRNSGNTIYF.

CDR3 amino acids: CASSFAGTGDYEQYF. The CDR3 DNA reads as TGTGCCAGCAGCTTTGCCGGGACAGGAGACTACGAGCAGTACTTC. The chain is built from TRBV7-8 and TRBJ2-7; 8 bases match TRBD1. V gave up 3 bases and J gave up 3 bases; unmatched junction bases: 7. Per germline, CDR1 SGHVS and CDR2 FQNEAQ. The CDR3 contains 15 residues. The full variable domain, in which reference TRBV7-8 and TRBJ2-7 provide the parts outside the CDR3, is GAGVSQSPRYKVAKRGQDVALRCDPISGHVSLFWYQQALGQGPEFLTYFQNEAQLDKSGLPSDRFFAERPEGSVSTLKIQRTQQEDSAVYLCASSFAGTGDYEQYFGPGTRLTVT.

This clonotype appeared many times. The J gene is TRBJ2-7, the V gene TRBV29-1; 7 nucleotides align to TRBD1. This CDR3 contains 11 residues. Germline V CDR1 and CDR2: SQVTM, ANQGSEA. V was clipped by 6 bases and J by 4 bases; unmatched bases: 3. CDR3 region: CSVLQGYEQYF. As DNA, the CDR3 is TGCAGCGTCTTACAGGGGTACGAGCAGTACTTC.

This clonotype was detected ten times or more. V gene TRBV9 combines with J gene TRBJ2-7; D is possibly TRBD2 (5 bases). The ends were cut back, 0 bases at V and 3 bases at J, with 10 bases in the middle. The CDR3 sequence is 14 residues long. Germline V gene lookup returns CDR1 SGDLS and CDR2 YYNGEE. In nucleotides, the CDR3 is TGTGCCAGCAGCGTAGACGGGGAAGGCTACGAGCAGTACTTC. This encodes CASSVDGEGYEQYF.

This clonotype was observed at least ten times. The rearrangement links TRBV7-9 to TRBJ1-3, with D maybe TRBD1 (6 bases). V lost 3 bases and J 0 bases, leaving 12 bases between the germline ends. Per the germline V gene, CDR1 is SEHNR and CDR2 is FQNEAQ (reference sequence). This CDR3 region has 16 residues. The CDR3 DNA is TGTGCCAGCAGCTTCCACAGGGCCCCCTCTGGAAACACCATATATTTT. Protein: CASSFHRAPSGNTIYF. Using reference TRBV7-9 and TRBJ1-3 for the parts outside the CDR3, the full variable domain is DTGVSQNPRHKITKRGQNVTFRCDPISEHNRLYWYRQTLGQGPEFLTYFQNEAQLEKSRLLSDRFSAERPKGSFSTLEIQRTEQGDSAMYLCASSFHRAPSGNTIYFGEGSWLTVV.

The CDR3 protein is CAISVGGDRDRDGELFF. Written as DNA, the CDR3 is TGTGCCATCAGTGTGGGCGGTGATCGGGACAGGGACGGGGAGCTGTTTTTT. The V gene is TRBV10-3, the J gene TRBJ2-2; 9 bases line up with TRBD1. J was trimmed by 7 bases and V by 4 bases; bases with no gene match: 13. This CDR3 has 17 residues. Germline V gene sequence: CDR1 ENHRY, CDR2 SYGVKD.

Worth noting for this clonotype: A much larger clone lies one base from this, so it may be a read error. This chain joins TRBV7-9 and TRBJ1-5, with 9 bases lining up with TRBD1. CDR3 length equals 15 residues. The germline CDR1 and CDR2 sequences are SEHNR and FQNEAQ (reference sequence). V shed 5 bases and J 7 bases; nucleotides not matched to a gene: 9. CDR3 loop: CASSAGQGWSQPQHF. The CDR3 nucleotides are TGTGCCAGCAGCGCGGGACAGGGATGGTCGCAGCCCCAGCATTTT.

The CDR3 DNA is TGTGCCAGCAGCGACGGGACTGATGCGGTGCAGTACTTC. Protein product: CASSDGTDAVQYF. V and J are TRBV7-3 and TRBJ2-7, with D maybe TRBD2 (6 bases). The CDR3 is 13 amino acids. V was trimmed by 5 bases and J by 9 bases, leaving 17 bases between them. Germline V gives CDR1 SGHTA, CDR2 FQGTGA.

The chain has TRBV12-3 or TRBV12-4 and TRBJ1-4; the D is unclear. Trimming pared 6 bases from V and 4 bases from J, leaving 9 bases between. This CDR3 comprises 13 residues. As DNA, the CDR3 is TGTGCCAGCAGGGACGGACTTAATGAAAAACTGTTTTTT. This gives the protein CASRDGLNEKLFF.

Points on this clonotype: In this CDR3 the conserved last residue, phenylalanine or tryptophan, is missing, so a read error is likely. This sequence joins TRBV6-5 and TRBJ1-5; D unclear. Looked up from germline, CDR1 is MNHEY and CDR2 is SVGAGI. CDR3 size: 14 residues. Trimming took off 10 bases at V and 0 bases at J, with 13 bases between the two ends. The CDR3 sequence: CATLGANSNQPQHL. For the CDR3, the DNA is TGTGCCACCCTCGGAGCGAATAGCAATCAGCCCCAGCATCTT.

Points on this clonotype: Relative to the germline gene, one junction end is altered; a read error may explain this. The rearrangement joins TRBV5-1 to TRBJ1-2; 7 nucleotides align to TRBD1. Per the germline V gene, CDR1 is SGHRS and CDR2 is YFSETQ. This CDR3 spans 15 amino acids. CDR3 in DNA: TGCGCCAGCAGCTTGGAGGGGACAGAGACCTATGGCTACATCTTC. It specifies CASSLEGTETYGYIF.

This clonotype was detected a few times. The V gene is TRBV27, the J gene TRBJ1-1; no clear D gene. V was trimmed by 5 bases and J by 11 bases, leaving 15 bases between them. CDR3 length equals 12 residues. Germline V gene lookup returns CDR1 MNHEY and CDR2 SMNVEV (reference sequence). CDR3 sequence (DNA): TGTGCCAGCAGTGGGTTTGGTAACGAGGCTTTCTTT. This sequence encodes CASSGFGNEAFF.

This clonotype was observed a handful of times. The V call is TRBV7-9, the J call TRBJ1-1, with 8 bases aligning to TRBD1. CDR1 is SEHNR, CDR2 FQNEAQ, per germline (reference sequence). The CDR3 contains 15 residues. V was clipped by 8 bases and J by 4 bases; unmatched bases: 12. The CDR3 sequence is CASRDRTAVGTEAFF. The CDR3 DNA is TGTGCCAGCCGGGACAGGACCGCAGTCGGCACTGAAGCTTTCTTT.

Concerning this clonotype itself: A much larger clone differs by one base, so this may be a read error. The CDR3 protein is CASSSYPGRSYNSPLHF. DNA of the CDR3: TGTGCCAGCAGCTCCTACCCTGGACGGTCGTATAATTCACCCCTCCACTTT. This rearrangement joins TRBV11-1 to TRBJ1-6; D is uncertain. The CDR3 is 17 amino acids. Germline V gene sequence: CDR1 SGHAT, CDR2 FQDESV (reference sequence). Trimming removed 4 bases from V and 4 bases from J, with 17 bases in between. The full variable domain, its missing parts supplied by reference TRBV11-1 and TRBJ1-6, is EAEVAQSPRYKITEKSQAVAFWCDPISGHATLYWYRQILGQGPELLVQFQDESVVDDSQLPKDRFSAERLKGVDSTLKIQPAELGDSAMYLCASSSYPGRSYNSPLHFGNGTRLTVT.

With regard to this clonotype: This may come from a read error, since a much larger clone is one base off. V usage is TRBV9 and J usage is TRBJ1-4, with D uncertain. Deletions cut 0 bases from V and 8 bases from J, with 17 bases between. Germline CDR1 SGDLS, CDR2 YYNGEE. This CDR3 spans 16 amino acids. In DNA, the CDR3 is TGTGCCAGCAGCGTAGGGACGAGAGGCGGAGGGGAAAAACTGTTTTTT. Translation: CASSVGTRGGGEKLFF.

This clonotype turned up a few times. V is TRBV19 and J is TRBJ2-7; D unresolved. With 4 bases removed from V and 6 bases from J, the gap between germline ends came to 16 bases. There are 14 residues in the CDR3. Germline V gene lookup returns CDR1 LNHDA and CDR2 SQIVND (reference sequence). The CDR3 sequence is CASSTNDRVFEQYF. The CDR3 bases are TGTGCCAGTAGTACCAACGATCGGGTTTTCGAGCAGTACTTC.

Of note for this clonotype: One base away lies a much larger clone, so this may be a sequencing read error. This sequence joins TRBV2 and TRBJ1-5, with D uncertain. Germline CDR1 reads SNHLY; CDR2 reads FYNNEI. The CDR3 contains 12 residues. V was clipped by 5 bases and J by 3 bases, with 5 bases between them. CDR3 residues: CASSFHNQPQHF. The DNA of the CDR3 is TGTGCCAGCAGTTTCCACAATCAGCCCCAGCATTTT. Variable domain in full (rest from reference TRBV2 and TRBJ1-5): EPEVTQTPSHQVTQMGQEVILRCVPISNHLYFYWYRQILGQKVEFLVSFYNNEISEKSEIFDDQFSVERPDGSNFTLKIRSTKLEDSAMYFCASSFHNQPQHFGDGTRLSIL.

This clonotype was observed a handful of times. This chain uses TRBV7-9 with TRBJ1-4; D perhaps matches TRBD1 (6 bases). Germline lookup yields CDR1 SEHNR and CDR2 FQNEAQ (reference sequence). V shed 4 bases and J shed 9 bases, with 30 bases lying between them. The length of the CDR3 is 19 residues. CDR3 bases: TGTGCCAGCAGCTCCCCTCTCCTGGACAGCCAACAAGGGATGAAAAAACTGTTTTTT. Protein: CASSSPLLDSQQGMKKLFF.

This chain connects TRBV19 to TRBJ2-3; D gene uncertain. Germline loops: CDR1 LNHDA, CDR2 SQIVND (reference sequence). The CDR3 runs 13 residues. With 4 bases removed from V and 0 bases from J, the gap between germline ends came to 5 bases. The CDR3 spells CASSTTSTDTQYF. The DNA of the CDR3 is TGTGCCAGTAGTACCACTAGCACAGATACGCAGTATTTT.

The CDR3 nucleotides read TGTGCCAGCAGCCCCAACCCTAACACAGATACGCAGTATTTT. Its protein is CASSPNPNTDTQYF. V is TRBV7-3 and J is TRBJ2-3, with D uncertain. Deletions cut 5 bases from V and 2 bases from J, with 11 bases between. Germline CDR1 and CDR2: SGHTA and FQGTGA. The CDR3 has 14 residues.